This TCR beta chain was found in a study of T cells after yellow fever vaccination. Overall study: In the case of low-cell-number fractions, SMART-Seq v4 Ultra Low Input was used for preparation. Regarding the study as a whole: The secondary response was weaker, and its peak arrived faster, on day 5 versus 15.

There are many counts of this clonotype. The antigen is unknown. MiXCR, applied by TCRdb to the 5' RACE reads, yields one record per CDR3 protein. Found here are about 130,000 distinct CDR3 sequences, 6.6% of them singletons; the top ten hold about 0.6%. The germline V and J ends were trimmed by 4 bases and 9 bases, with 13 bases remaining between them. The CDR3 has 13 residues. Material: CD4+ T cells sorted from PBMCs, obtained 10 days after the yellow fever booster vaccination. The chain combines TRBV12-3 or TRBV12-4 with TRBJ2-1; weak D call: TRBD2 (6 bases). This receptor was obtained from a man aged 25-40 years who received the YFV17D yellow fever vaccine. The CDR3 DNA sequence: TGTGCCAGCAGTTCGGGCACCGGGGGTGAGCAGTTCTTC. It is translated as CASSSGTGGEQFF.